A single T cell receptor (beta chain) is shown here with its context. Its antigen is as yet unknown. This sample stems from a study of blood T cells in healthy people across ages. Overall study findings and caveats: Donors of long life had a larger count of naive CD4+ cells and greater diversity than aged donors.

Combining a sample-barcoded 5' primer with a J-beta primer mix, a second PCR ran for 7 to 11 cycles. Every individual sample yielded 3 million or more paired-end reads (each containing CDR3). TCRdb reprocessed the 5' RACE reads with MiXCR, giving one entry per CDR3 protein. This sample has about 760,000 distinct CDR3 sequences; around 25% occur once, and the top ten carry under 10%. The CDR3 runs 13 residues. The germline gives CDR1 SGHVT, CDR2 SQSDAQ. Trimming removed 5 bases at V and 2 bases at J, with 10 bases between. This sample was shared with a second study, whose subject was T cells of mothers and their children. This second report adds: The donor cohort consisted of a few healthy Caucasian mothers and their six children. Added by the second PCR's M1S primer were sample barcodes and 2-4 random nucleotides.

This chain joins TRBV7-4 and TRBJ2-7, with D tentatively TRBD2 (5 bases). This clonotype was obtained from a boy between 10 and 17 years old in good health. Sequenced input: blood. CDR3 in amino acids: CASSRPEAYEQYF. The CDR3 nucleotides are TGTGCCAGCAGCCGACCGGAGGCCTACGAGCAGTACTTC.